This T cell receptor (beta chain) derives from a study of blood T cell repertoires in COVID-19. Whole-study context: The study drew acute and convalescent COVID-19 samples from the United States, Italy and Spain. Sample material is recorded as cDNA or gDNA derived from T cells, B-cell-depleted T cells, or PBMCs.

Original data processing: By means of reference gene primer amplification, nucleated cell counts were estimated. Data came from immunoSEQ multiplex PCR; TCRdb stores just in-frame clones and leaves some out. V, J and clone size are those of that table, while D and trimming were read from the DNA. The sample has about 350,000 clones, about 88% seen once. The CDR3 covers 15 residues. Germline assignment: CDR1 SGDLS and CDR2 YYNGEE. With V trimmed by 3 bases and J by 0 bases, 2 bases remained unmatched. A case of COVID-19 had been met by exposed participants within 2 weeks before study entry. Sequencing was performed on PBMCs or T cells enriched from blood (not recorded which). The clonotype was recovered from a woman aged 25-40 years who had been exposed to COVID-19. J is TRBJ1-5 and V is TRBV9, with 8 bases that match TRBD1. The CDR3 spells CASSGQGSSNQPQHF. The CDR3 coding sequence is TGTGCCAGCAGCGGACAGGGGAGTAGCAATCAGCCCCAGCATTTT.